This T cell receptor beta chain comes out of a study of human T cells and chemical hapten exposure. The CDR3 has 16 amino acids. From germline, CDR1 is SGHRS and CDR2 YFSETQ. V dropped 0 bases and J dropped 1; count of bases not matched to a gene: 1. It was the library that attached unique molecular identifiers to individual cDNA molecules. TCRdb ran MiXCR on the RACE reads and lists one entry per CDR3 protein. The sample includes 40,000 to 50,000 distinct CDR3 sequences, 4% of them seen just once. This clonotype was counted a few times. The time point was: patch test 1, 2 weeks after DPC sensitization. Stated treatment: therapeutic diphenylcyclopropenone sensitization with weekly scalp DPC. Total RNA extraction was carried out from unfractionated whole blood.

The clonotype was recovered from a man in his fifties or sixties with alopecia areata. Some clones in this sample may be carry-over from other donors' samples. V and J are TRBV5-1 and TRBJ2-6; 7 bases map to TRBD2. Sequenced material: whole blood, taken in connection with sensitization to the hapten diphenylcyclopropenone (DPC). CDR3 amino acids: CASSLVGGSGANVLTF. The CDR3 DNA is TGCGCCAGCAGCTTGGTGGGGGGGTCTGGGGCCAACGTCCTGACTTTC.